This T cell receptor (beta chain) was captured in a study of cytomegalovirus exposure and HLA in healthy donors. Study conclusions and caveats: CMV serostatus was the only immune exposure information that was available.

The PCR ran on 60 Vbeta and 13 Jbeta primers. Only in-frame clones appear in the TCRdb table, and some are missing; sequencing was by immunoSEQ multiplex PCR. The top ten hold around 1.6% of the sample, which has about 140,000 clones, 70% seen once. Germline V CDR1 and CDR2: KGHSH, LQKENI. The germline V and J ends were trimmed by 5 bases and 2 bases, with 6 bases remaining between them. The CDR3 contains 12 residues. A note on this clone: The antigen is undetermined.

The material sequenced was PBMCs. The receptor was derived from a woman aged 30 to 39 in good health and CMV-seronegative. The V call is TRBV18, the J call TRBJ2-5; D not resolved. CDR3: CASSSTQETQYF. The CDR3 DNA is TGTGCCAGCTCATCCACACAAGAGACCCAGTACTTC.